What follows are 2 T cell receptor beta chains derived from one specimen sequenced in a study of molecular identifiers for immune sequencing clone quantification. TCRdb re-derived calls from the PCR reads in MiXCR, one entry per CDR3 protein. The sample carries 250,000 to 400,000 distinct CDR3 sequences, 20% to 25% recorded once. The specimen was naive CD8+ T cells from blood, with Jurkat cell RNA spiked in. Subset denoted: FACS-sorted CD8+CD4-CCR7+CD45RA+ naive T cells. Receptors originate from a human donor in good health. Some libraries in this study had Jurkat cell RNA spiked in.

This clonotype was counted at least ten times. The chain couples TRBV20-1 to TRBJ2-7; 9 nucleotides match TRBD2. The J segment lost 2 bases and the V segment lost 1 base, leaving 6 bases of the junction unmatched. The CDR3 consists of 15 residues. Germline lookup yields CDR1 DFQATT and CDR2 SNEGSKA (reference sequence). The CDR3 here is CSARVSGTSTYEQYF. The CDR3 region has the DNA TGCAGTGCTAGAGTTTCCGGGACTAGCACCTACGAGCAGTACTTC.

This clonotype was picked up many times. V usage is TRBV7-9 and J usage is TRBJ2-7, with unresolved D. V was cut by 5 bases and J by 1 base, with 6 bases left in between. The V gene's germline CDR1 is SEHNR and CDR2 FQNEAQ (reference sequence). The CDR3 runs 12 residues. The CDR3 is CASSETSYEQYF. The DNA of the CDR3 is TGTGCCAGCAGCGAGACTTCCTACGAGCAGTACTTC.